The 25 T cell receptor beta chains reported below all come from one sample, sequenced in a study of T cell responses to AZD1222 COVID-19 vaccine. Clones were read by immunoSEQ multiplex PCR, and TCRdb kept only the in-frame ones, dropping some. This sample has some 150,000 clones, with around 90% found just once. The material sequenced was peripheral blood, taken 28 days after the second dose of the MenACWY control vaccine. These receptors originate from an adult who received the MenACWY meningococcal vaccine as a control.

The chain employs TRBV18 and TRBJ1-2; weak D call: TRBD1 (5 bases). Germline V gives CDR1 KGHSH, CDR2 LQKENI. V lost 2 bases to trimming and J lost 0 bases, with 19 bases between them. The CDR3 is 18 residues long. The CDR3 reads CASSPNAGTEQTNYGYTF. The CDR3 coding sequence is TGTGCCAGCTCACCAAACGCGGGGACTGAACAAACTAACTATGGCTACACCTTC. Supplemented by reference TRBV18 and TRBJ1-2, the full variable domain reads NAGVMQNPRHLVRRRGQEARLRCSPMKGHSHVYWYRQLPEEGLKFMVYLQKENIIDESGMPKERFSAEFPKEGPSILRIQQVVRGDSAAYFCASSPNAGTEQTNYGYTFGSGTRLTVV.

This chain joins TRBV27 and TRBJ1-6; weak D call: TRBD1 (5 bases). The CDR3 has 14 residues. Germline V CDR1 and CDR2: MNHEY, SMNVEV (reference sequence). Trimming pared 3 bases from V and 9 bases from J, leaving 12 bases between. For the CDR3, the DNA is TGTGCCAGCAGTTTTATAGGGGAGGGTTCACCCCTCCACTTT. This translates into CASSFIGEGSPLHF.

V and J are TRBV4-1 and TRBJ1-2; no clear D gene. The V gene's germline CDR1 is MGHRA and CDR2 YSYEKL. Trimming shortened V by 4 bases and J by 4 bases, and 10 bases separated the two germline ends. CDR3 length: 13 residues. The chain's CDR3 is CASSPEAGYGYTF. The CDR3 DNA reads as TGCGCCAGCAGCCCTGAGGCGGGCTATGGCTACACCTTC.

The gene calls are TRBV5-4 and TRBJ2-5; D perhaps matches TRBD1 (6 bases). CDR1 is SGHNT, CDR2 YYREEE, per germline (reference sequence). V lost 4 bases, J lost 3 bases, and 10 bases lay in between. This CDR3 has 13 amino acids. The CDR3 protein is CASSRRGKETQYF. For the CDR3, the DNA is TGTGCCAGCAGCCGCAGGGGCAAAGAGACCCAGTACTTC.

The rearrangement links TRBV10-3 to TRBJ1-1; TRBD1 is a possible D gene (5 bases). This CDR3 has 17 amino acids. Deletions cut 0 bases from V and 6 bases from J, with 20 bases between. The germline V gene encodes CDR1 ENHRY and CDR2 SYGVKD. DNA for the CDR3: TGTGCCATCAGTGAGTCTATAGGGGCTGGCAGTCTGGCTGAAGCTTTCTTT. The encoded protein is CAISESIGAGSLAEAFF.

This clone was detected a few times. This rearrangement joins TRBV7-2 to TRBJ1-2; no reliable D call. Trimming shortened V by 2 bases and J by 5 bases, and 6 bases separated the two germline ends. The CDR3 loop spans 12 amino acids. Germline CDR1 reads SGHTA; CDR2 reads FQGNSA. In nucleotides, the CDR3 is TGTGCCAGCAGCTTACGCACTTATGGCTACACCTTC. Amino acids: CASSLRTYGYTF.

This clone was recorded once. This rearrangement joins TRBV6-5 to TRBJ1-2; maybe TRBD1 (5 bases). The CDR3 extends over 14 amino acids. Trimming removed 7 bases at V and 4 bases at J, with 16 bases between. Per germline, CDR1 MNHEY and CDR2 SVGAGI. The CDR3 loop is CASNPQGASYGYTF. The CDR3 DNA reads TGTGCCAGCAACCCGCAGGGAGCCAGCTATGGCTACACCTTC.

The rearrangement links TRBV2 to TRBJ1-2; D is ambiguous. CDR3 size: 13 residues. CDR1 is SNHLY and CDR2 is FYNNEI in the germline V gene. V shed 7 bases and J shed 7 bases, with 16 bases lying between them. This CDR3 is CASIYTPNSGYTF. The CDR3, as DNA: TGTGCCAGCATTTATACCCCTAACAGTGGCTACACCTTC.

This clone was counted only a few times. The chain couples TRBV21-1 to TRBJ1-5. TRBV21-1 is labeled a pseudogene. This CDR3 spans 16 amino acids. The CDR3 protein is CASSKSPSYSNQPQHF. In nucleotides, the CDR3 is TGTGCCAGCAGCAAATCCCCCAGCTATAGCAATCAGCCCCAGCATTTT.

This clone was counted a few times. The chain recombines TRBV30 with TRBJ2-7; TRBD1 matches at 7 bases. The CDR3 spans 12 residues. V gave up 7 bases and J gave up 5 bases; unmatched junction bases: 8. Germline CDR1 and CDR2: GTSNPN and SVGIG (reference sequence). Here the CDR3 reads CAYDRESHEQYF. CDR3 DNA: TGTGCCTACGACAGGGAGTCCCACGAGCAGTACTTC.

This chain joins TRBV27 and TRBJ1-5; the D is unclear. This CDR3 contains 14 residues. The ends were cut back, 1 base at V and 2 bases at J, with 6 bases in the middle. CDR1 and CDR2 from the germline V gene are MNHEY and SMNVEV (reference sequence). Here the CDR3 reads CASSLFGGNQPQHF. CDR3 DNA sequence: TGTGCCAGCAGTTTATTTGGGGGCAATCAGCCCCAGCATTTT.

This chain joins TRBV10-3 and TRBJ1-1; D is unresolved. The CDR3 contains 13 residues. The ends were cut back, 2 bases at V and 0 bases at J, with 4 bases in the middle. Per germline, CDR1 ENHRY and CDR2 SYGVKD. CDR3 bases: TGTGCCATCAGTGAGGGGGTGAACACTGAAGCTTTCTTT. This gives the protein CAISEGVNTEAFF.

Note on this clone: The sample contains more than one DNA sequence encoding this CDR3. This chain joins TRBV5-1 and TRBJ1-5; the D is unclear. The CDR3 runs 13 residues. The germline V and J ends were trimmed by 0 bases and 0 bases, with 1 base remaining between them. Germline loops: CDR1 SGHRS, CDR2 YFSETQ. The CDR3 loop is CASSLGSNQPQHF. CDR3 nucleotides: TGCGCCAGCAGCTTGGGTAGCAATCAGCCCCAGCATTTT.

Only a few counts were recorded for this clone. The chain has TRBV9 and TRBJ2-3, with unresolved D. The ends were cut back, 0 bases at V and 5 bases at J, with 13 bases in the middle. The V gene's germline CDR1 is SGDLS and CDR2 YYNGEE. The CDR3 is made up of 15 amino acids. The CDR3 DNA is TGTGCCAGCAGCGTAGATCTGGTCTCGATAGATACGCAGTATTTT. Amino acid sequence: CASSVDLVSIDTQYF.

V is TRBV18 and J is TRBJ1-4, with D perhaps TRBD1 (6 bases). The CDR3 totals 14 residues. CDR1 is KGHSH and CDR2 is LQKENI in the germline V gene. Trimming took 2 bases from V and 7 from J, leaving 11 bases between them. CDR3: CASSPGGAREKLFF. CDR3 coding DNA: TGTGCCAGCTCACCAGGGGGGGCGCGTGAAAAACTGTTTTTT. The full variable domain, rest sourced from reference TRBV18 and TRBJ1-4, is NAGVMQNPRHLVRRRGQEARLRCSPMKGHSHVYWYRQLPEEGLKFMVYLQKENIIDESGMPKERFSAEFPKEGPSILRIQQVVRGDSAAYFCASSPGGAREKLFFGSGTQLSVL.

V gene TRBV19 combines with J gene TRBJ2-7, with 12 bases that match TRBD1. The CDR3 loop spans 15 amino acids. Looked up from germline, CDR1 is LNHDA and CDR2 is SQIVND (reference sequence). J lost 4 bases, V lost 5 bases, and 6 bases had no gene match. As DNA, the CDR3 is TGTGCCAGTAGTCTCGGGACAGGGGGCGGTTACGAGCAGTACTTC. Encoded protein: CASSLGTGGGYEQYF.

V gene TRBV27 combines with J gene TRBJ2-3, with 10 bases lining up with TRBD2. With V trimmed by 6 bases and J by 1 base, 10 bases remained unmatched. Germline V lookup: CDR1 MNHEY, CDR2 SMNVEV (reference sequence). The CDR3 is 17 residues long. The CDR3 DNA reads as TGTGCCAGCAGCCTAGCGGGAGTTACATACCGCACAGATACGCAGTATTTT. Residues: CASSLAGVTYRTDTQYF.

The chain uses TRBV12-3 or TRBV12-4 and TRBJ1-2, with 7 nucleotides matching TRBD1. V trimming: 9 bases; J trimming: 5 bases; junction bases outside the gene matches: 6. The CDR3 runs to 12 residues. The CDR3 loop reads CASRRQGYGYTF. CDR3 nucleotide sequence: TGTGCCAGTAGGAGACAGGGTTATGGCTACACCTTC.

This sequence joins TRBV29-1 and TRBJ1-6; possibly TRBD1 for D (5 bases). The germline CDR1 and CDR2 sequences are SQVTM and ANQGSEA. This CDR3 has 14 residues. V shed 5 bases and J shed 8 bases, with 16 bases lying between them. CDR3 residues: CSVKAGSLDSPLHF. The CDR3 nucleotides are TGCAGCGTTAAAGCAGGGAGTTTAGATTCACCCCTCCACTTT.

The chain combines TRBV5-1 with TRBJ2-5; 14 bases are shared with TRBD2. Germline V gives CDR1 SGHRS, CDR2 YFSETQ. The V and J ends lost 0 bases and 5 bases, in that order; junction bases with no gene match: 3. The CDR3 covers 16 residues. Written as DNA, the CDR3 is TGCGCCAGCAGCTTGGAGGGACTAGCGGGAGTTGAGACCCAGTACTTC. Protein: CASSLEGLAGVETQYF. Full variable domain (outside the CDR3, taken from reference TRBV5-1 and TRBJ2-5): KAGVTQTPRYLIKTRGQQVTLSCSPISGHRSVSWYQQTPGQGLQFLFEYFSETQRNKGNFPGRFSGRQFSNSRSEMNVSTLELGDSALYLCASSLEGLAGVETQYFGPGTRLLVL.

V is TRBV7-2 and J is TRBJ1-1; the match to TRBD1 covers 10 bases. Trimming at V came to 3 bases and at J to 1 base, leaving 5 bases not matched to a gene. The CDR3 totals 16 residues. CDR1 SGHTA and CDR2 FQGNSA come from the germline V gene. CDR3 residues: CASSFGDRGSNTEAFF. CDR3 nucleotide sequence: TGTGCCAGCAGCTTCGGGGACAGGGGCTCGAACACTGAAGCTTTCTTT.

The rearrangement joins TRBV5-1 to TRBJ2-5; D not resolved. CDR3 length: 13 residues. CDR1 SGHRS and CDR2 YFSETQ come from the germline V gene. V lost 4 bases to trimming and J lost 5 bases, with 12 bases between them. CDR3 protein: CASSQNLAETQYF. CDR3 nucleotides: TGCGCCAGCAGCCAGAATCTTGCCGAGACCCAGTACTTC.

This clone was detected only once. The chain recombines TRBV28 with TRBJ1-5; the D is unclear. Germline V gives CDR1 MDHEN, CDR2 SYDVKM. Trimming removed 5 bases from V and 0 bases from J, with 8 bases in between. The CDR3 is 14 amino acids. CDR3 sequence (DNA): TGTGCCAGCAGTCCCCCCGATAGCAATCAGCCCCAGCATTTT. It yields the protein CASSPPDSNQPQHF.

The V call is TRBV5-4, the J call TRBJ1-1; a possible D gene is TRBD1 (5 bases). This CDR3 region has 12 residues. From germline, CDR1 is SGHNT and CDR2 YYREEE (reference sequence). V was clipped by 4 bases and J by 7 bases, with 11 bases between them. CDR3 sequence reads: CASSPNRNEAFF. CDR3 nucleotides: TGTGCCAGCAGCCCGAACAGGAATGAAGCTTTCTTT.

The chain has TRBV5-1 and TRBJ1-1; D gene uncertain. V gave up 0 bases and J gave up 0 bases, with 9 bases separating them. There are 15 residues in the CDR3. Germline V CDR1 and CDR2: SGHRS, YFSETQ. The CDR3 DNA is TGCGCCAGCAGCTTGGGAGGACGGATGAACACTGAAGCTTTCTTT. It is translated as CASSLGGRMNTEAFF.